The rows below give T cell receptor beta chains drawn from one sample of a study of human T cells and chemical hapten exposure. MiXCR, applied by TCRdb to the RACE reads, yields one record per CDR3 protein. The sample has more than 95,000 distinct CDR3 sequences, roughly 27% seen once. The sequences come from whole blood, collected in connection with sensitization to the hapten diphenylcyclopropenone (DPC). Every receptor here comes from a man in his forties with alopecia areata. Some clones in this sample may be carry-over from other donors' samples. Both conserved end residues are part of each CDR3. A D gene is named only where the DNA matches it firmly. Rows give clone size only sometimes, using once, few, many, or a class for an expanded clone.

d_call,v_call,j_call,clone_size,cdr3_aa,cdr3_nt
TRBD1,TRBV12-3/TRBV12-4,TRBJ1-6,.,CASSSQTGVDGGSPLHF,TGTGCCAGCAGTTCCCAAACAGGGGTGGACGGCGGTTCACCCCTCCACTTT
.,TRBV7-7,TRBJ2-3,.,CASSLGTRGDTQYF,TGTGCCAGCAGCTTAGGCACAAGGGGGGATACGCAGTATTTT
TRBD2,TRBV20-1,TRBJ2-1,.,CSAREQLAGGNEQFF,TGCAGTGCTAGAGAACAACTAGCGGGAGGCAATGAGCAGTTCTTC
.,TRBV11-2,TRBJ2-1,few,CASSLHRAPPNNEQFF,TGTGCCAGCAGCCTTCACAGGGCACCGCCTAACAATGAGCAGTTCTTC
TRBD2,TRBV7-9,TRBJ2-7,.,CASSLGGGTYEQYF,TGTGCCAGCAGCTTGGGGGGAGGGACGTACGAGCAGTACTTC
TRBD1,TRBV4-1,TRBJ2-7,few,CASSPTGIEQYF,TGCGCCAGCAGCCCGACAGGGATCGAGCAGTACTTC
.,TRBV6-5,TRBJ2-3,.,CASRPWGTSTDTQYF,TGTGCCAGCCGACCCTGGGGGACTAGCACAGATACGCAGTATTTT
TRBD2,TRBV12-3/TRBV12-4,TRBJ2-1,.,CASSFLAGEFEQFF,TGTGCCAGCAGTTTCCTAGCGGGAGAATTTGAGCAGTTCTTC
TRBD2,TRBV20-1,TRBJ2-1,.,CSAPDPQTSGRGEQFF,TGCAGTGCCCCCGATCCCCAGACTAGCGGGAGGGGCGAGCAGTTCTTC
TRBD2,TRBV7-8,TRBJ2-1,.,CASSPRLANEQFF,TGTGCCAGCAGCCCGAGACTAGCCAATGAGCAGTTCTTC
.,TRBV12-3/TRBV12-4,TRBJ2-2,.,CASRPEAVGELFF,TGTGCCAGCAGGCCGGAGGCGGTCGGGGAGCTGTTTTTT
.,TRBV20-1,TRBJ2-1,.,CSAPAFGVNEQFF,TGCAGTGCTCCCGCGTTTGGGGTAAATGAGCAGTTCTTC
TRBD1,TRBV28,TRBJ2-3,large,CASSYSLSRGDTQYF,TGTGCCAGCAGTTATTCACTTAGCAGGGGGGATACGCAGTATTTT
TRBD1,TRBV4-3,TRBJ1-3,.,CASSQGGTGRGHTIYF,TGCGCCAGCAGCCAAGGAGGGACAGGCCGGGGGCACACCATATATTTT
.,TRBV14,TRBJ2-1,.,CASSLSNRAHEQFF,TGTGCCAGCAGCTTGTCCAACAGGGCACATGAGCAGTTCTTC
.,TRBV28,TRBJ2-1,few,CASSLFTEQFF,TGTGCCAGCAGTTTATTCACTGAGCAGTTCTTC
.,TRBV6-1,TRBJ2-7,.,CASKGSLTSYEQYF,TGTGCCAGCAAGGGGTCCTTGACCTCCTACGAGCAGTACTTC
.,TRBV27,TRBJ2-7,once,CATRYEQYF,TGTGCCACCCGCTACGAGCAGTACTTC
.,TRBV12-5,TRBJ2-3,many,CASGESSGFIDTQYF,TGTGCTAGTGGTGAGTCATCGGGGTTCATCGATACGCAGTATTTT
.,TRBV11-2,TRBJ2-1,few,CASSFALAYNEQFF,TGTGCCAGCAGCTTCGCACTAGCCTACAATGAGCAGTTCTTC
.,TRBV12-3/TRBV12-4,TRBJ2-3,few,CASSGRDGHTQYF,TGTGCCAGCAGCGGCCGGGACGGTCATACGCAGTATTTT
.,TRBV12-3/TRBV12-4,TRBJ2-1,.,CASSLRVGTGTGPITTTWNEQFF,TGTGCCAGCAGTTTACGGGTAGGGACCGGGACTGGACCAATTACTACCACTTGGAATGAGCAGTTCTTC
.,TRBV12-3/TRBV12-4,TRBJ2-1,few,CASCLSSYNEQFF,TGTGCCAGCTGTCTTAGCTCCTACAATGAGCAGTTCTTC
.,TRBV14,TRBJ2-6,many,CASSKGHFSGANVLTF,TGTGCCAGCAGCAAAGGACATTTCTCTGGGGCCAACGTCCTGACTTTC
.,TRBV6-1,TRBJ2-6,.,CASSIGGANVLTF,TGTGCCAGCAGTATTGGTGGGGCCAACGTCCTGACTTTC
.,TRBV12-3/TRBV12-4,TRBJ1-5,.,CASSLAAGGSNQPQHF,TGTGCCAGCAGTTTAGCGGCCGGGGGCTCGAATCAGCCCCAGCATTTT
.,TRBV12-3/TRBV12-4,TRBJ1-4,.,CASSFHPSEKLFF,TGTGCCAGCAGTTTTCATCCTAGTGAAAAACTGTTTTTT
.,TRBV5-5,TRBJ2-7,.,CASSFLHYEQYF,TGTGCCAGCAGCTTCCTCCACTACGAGCAGTACTTC
TRBD2,TRBV5-1,TRBJ2-1,.,CASSLTSGATNNEQFF,TGCGCCAGCAGCTTGACTAGCGGGGCGACCAACAATGAGCAGTTCTTC
TRBD1,TRBV6-6,TRBJ1-5,few,CATLLRQGGVGNQPQHF,TGTGCCACTCTTTTGAGACAGGGGGGAGTGGGCAATCAGCCCCAGCATTTT
.,TRBV6-6,TRBJ1-5,few,CASRTVNSNQPQHF,TGTGCCAGCAGGACAGTAAATAGCAATCAGCCCCAGCATTTT
TRBD2,TRBV11-2,TRBJ2-5,few,CASSLGTSGKKTQYF,TGTGCCAGCAGCTTGGGGACTAGCGGGAAAAAGACCCAGTACTTC
TRBD1,TRBV12-3/TRBV12-4,TRBJ2-5,few,CASRPDRVRETQYF,TGTGCCAGCAGACCCGACAGGGTACGGGAGACCCAGTACTTC
TRBD2,TRBV20-1,TRBJ2-7,.,CSARDSRLAGESYEQYF,TGCAGTGCTAGAGATTCCAGACTAGCGGGAGAATCCTACGAGCAGTACTTC
.,TRBV28,TRBJ2-3,.,CASSMTPTSTDTQYF,TGTGCCAGCAGTATGACCCCAACTAGCACAGATACGCAGTATTTT
.,TRBV20-1,TRBJ1-1,.,CSAPLQGGPEAFF,TGCAGTGCTCCGCTCCAGGGTGGCCCTGAAGCTTTCTTT
.,TRBV12-3/TRBV12-4,TRBJ2-3,.,CASSLGAGCADTQYF,TGTGCCAGCAGTTTAGGGGCGGGATGTGCAGATACGCAGTATTTT